The clone carrying this TCR beta chain showed up many times. The antigen is not known. The data derive from a study of T cells in Graves' hyperthyroidism and ophthalmopathy. Turning to the study itself: Once the initial diagnosis was made, peripheral blood was obtained before any treatment. Study-level findings and limits: Ophthalmopathy, which appeared later, was predicted by the model a median around 6.9 months before onset.

TCR beta CDR3 sequences were amplified from RNA transcripts. First-round RT-PCR with HTBI primers amplified the TCR CDR3 region. TCRdb processed the multiplex PCR reads anew with MiXCR; each CDR3 protein has one entry. There are about half a million distinct CDR3 sequences in the sample; 22% occur only once, and roughly 49% lies in the top ten. With 5 bases clipped from V and 2 bases from J, the junction kept 10 bases outside the gene matches. The CDR3 loop spans 17 amino acids. The specimen sequenced was blood. This TCR was sampled from a woman in her 70s with Graves' ophthalmopathy. V is TRBV12-3 or TRBV12-4 and J is TRBJ2-3; 10 bases map to TRBD2. CDR3 protein: CASSIKALAGNTDTQYF. The CDR3 region has the DNA TGTGCCAGCAGTATCAAAGCACTAGCGGGAAACACAGATACGCAGTATTTT.